Below, 27 T cell receptor beta chains from the same sample are listed, as sequenced in a study of blood T cells in healthy people across ages. Together with a sample-barcoded 5' primer, a J-beta primer mix was included in a second PCR lasting roughly 6 to 12 cycles. TCRdb re-analysed the 5' RACE reads in MiXCR, keeping a single row per CDR3 protein. The data hold more than 700,000 distinct CDR3 sequences, with about 55% observed a single time. The sequenced sample consisted of blood. The receptors come from an elderly man in good health.

This clonotype was counted a few times. The chain combines TRBV7-3 with TRBJ2-3; 7 bases line up with TRBD1. The CDR3 contains 15 residues. J lost 1 base, V lost 2 bases, and 3 bases had no gene match. Per germline, CDR1 SGHTA and CDR2 FQGTGA. CDR3 bases: TGTGCCAGCAGCTTAGACAGGGACGGCACAGATACGCAGTATTTT. It translates to CASSLDRDGTDTQYF.

The V gene is TRBV20-1, the J gene TRBJ2-1; D gene uncertain. The V end was cut by 2 bases, the J end by 6 bases, with 5 bases between. Germline V gives CDR1 DFQATT, CDR2 SNEGSKA (reference sequence). The CDR3 has 11 amino acids. The CDR3 nucleotides are TGCAGTGCTAGATTTGGCAATGAGCAGTTCTTC. This translates into CSARFGNEQFF.

Of note for this clonotype: At one end the junction does not follow the germline gene, possibly because of a read error. V usage is TRBV5-1 and J usage is TRBJ2-1; 7 nucleotides match TRBD2. The CDR3 is 15 amino acids. The germline V gene has CDR1 SGHRS and CDR2 YFSETQ. CDR3 sequence reads: CASSSSGSSYSEQFF. The CDR3 DNA is TGCGCCAGCAGTTCTAGCGGCAGCTCCTACAGTGAGCAGTTCTTC. The whole variable domain, remainder taken from reference TRBV5-1 and TRBJ2-1, is KAGVTQTPRYLIKTRGQQVTLSCSPISGHRSVSWYQQTPGQGLQFLFEYFSETQRNKGNFPGRFSGRQFSNSRSEMNVSTLELGDSALYLCASSSSGSSYSEQFFGPGTRLTVL.

The gene calls are TRBV7-9 and TRBJ2-7; 8 nucleotides match TRBD2. V lost 4 bases, J lost 3 bases, and 5 bases stayed unmatched. CDR3 length: 14 residues. Germline V gene data show CDR1 as SEHNR and CDR2 as FQNEAQ (reference sequence). The CDR3 is CASSSSGLVYEQYF. DNA of the CDR3: TGTGCCAGCAGCTCCTCGGGACTAGTCTACGAGCAGTACTTC.

This clonotype has only a few counts. This sequence joins TRBV6-5 and TRBJ2-3; 10 nucleotides line up with TRBD2. Germline assignment: CDR1 MNHEY and CDR2 SVGAGI. This CDR3 comprises 12 residues. V was pared by 7 bases and J by 9 bases, with 4 bases of the junction left unmatched. The CDR3 DNA is TGTGCCAGCACAGCTAGCGGGAGAACGCAGTATTTT. This gives the protein CASTASGRTQYF.

The chain joins TRBV6-1 to TRBJ2-3, with D tentatively TRBD1 (6 bases). CDR3 size: 17 residues. Trimming shortened V by 4 bases and J by 0 bases, and 17 bases separated the two germline ends. The V gene's germline CDR1 is MNHNS and CDR2 SASEGT. CDR3 nucleotide sequence: TGTGCCAGCAGTGGTCACAGGGCTACTTCTAGCACAGATACGCAGTATTTT. It codes for CASSGHRATSSTDTQYF.

V gene TRBV9 combines with J gene TRBJ2-3; TRBD2 aligns across 11 bases. CDR1 and CDR2 from the germline V gene are SGDLS and YYNGEE. CDR3 length: 18 amino acids. V lost 2 bases, J lost 1 base, and 9 bases stayed unmatched. Here the CDR3 DNA reads TGTGCCAGCAGCGTCCTAGCGGGAGGAGCGGGTCGCACAGATACGCAGTATTTT. This sequence encodes CASSVLAGGAGRTDTQYF.

This chain uses TRBV6-1 with TRBJ2-6, with D perhaps matching TRBD1 or TRBD2 (6 bases each). Trimming cost V 7 bases and J 0 bases, with 25 bases left between them. CDR1 and CDR2 (germline): MNHNS, SASEGT. This CDR3 contains 20 residues. CDR3 amino acids: CASNDRMLGMGLSGANVLTF. CDR3 bases: TGTGCCAGCAACGACAGGATGTTGGGTATGGGACTCTCTGGGGCCAACGTCCTGACTTTC.

This clonotype came up many times. The V call is TRBV29-1, the J call TRBJ2-1, with 10 bases that match TRBD1. V shed 4 bases, J shed 1 base, and the junction held 4 bases outside the gene matches. The CDR3 is 15 residues long. Germline loops: CDR1 SQVTM, CDR2 ANQGSEA. The CDR3 DNA reads TGCAGCGTTGCGTCGGACAGGGGGTCCTACAATGAGCAGTTCTTC. It yields the protein CSVASDRGSYNEQFF.

This clonotype occurred a few times. This chain joins TRBV5-1 and TRBJ2-7; D gene uncertain. CDR1 is SGHRS, CDR2 YFSETQ, per germline. V shed 4 bases and J shed 5 bases, with 16 bases lying between them. The length of the CDR3 is 14 residues. In DNA form, the CDR3 reads TGCGCCAGCAGCCGGTGGACCCGCTTGGACGAGCAGTACTTC. Translated: CASSRWTRLDEQYF. Full variable domain (outside the CDR3, taken from reference TRBV5-1 and TRBJ2-7): KAGVTQTPRYLIKTRGQQVTLSCSPISGHRSVSWYQQTPGQGLQFLFEYFSETQRNKGNFPGRFSGRQFSNSRSEMNVSTLELGDSALYLCASSRWTRLDEQYFGPGTRLTVT.

The rearrangement joins TRBV5-5 to TRBJ2-6, with D perhaps TRBD1 or TRBD2 (6 bases each). Germline CDR1 is SGHKS and CDR2 is YYEKEE (reference sequence). This CDR3 region has 18 residues. Trimming took 0 bases from V and 1 from J, leaving 14 bases between them. CDR3 in DNA: TGTGCCAGCAGCTTGGTCGGCAGGGGAGGTTCTGGGGCCAACGTCCTGACTTTC. It is translated as CASSLVGRGGSGANVLTF. Supplemented by reference TRBV5-5 and TRBJ2-6, the full variable domain reads DAGVTQSPTHLIKTRGQQVTLRCSPISGHKSVSWYQQVLGQGPQFIFQYYEKEERGRGNFPDRFSARQFPNYSSELNVNALLLGDSALYLCASSLVGRGGSGANVLTFGAGSRLTVL.

This clonotype was seen a handful of times. The V and J genes are TRBV20-1 and TRBJ2-3; 7 nucleotides match TRBD2. The CDR3 extends over 17 amino acids. Unmatched junction bases numbered 10, after V lost 1 base and J lost 0 bases. CDR1 and CDR2 from the germline V gene are DFQATT and SNEGSKA (reference sequence). The CDR3 loop is CSARGSGLNSSTDTQYF. CDR3 nucleotide sequence: TGCAGTGCTAGAGGATCGGGACTAAATTCTAGCACAGATACGCAGTATTTT.

The table lists this clonotype with a few counts. DNA of the CDR3: TGTGCCAGCAGAAGAGGGTCGAAGAGGCAAGAGACCCAGTACTTC. This gives the protein CASRRGSKRQETQYF. The chain links TRBV6-5 to TRBJ2-5; D possibly corresponds to TRBD2 (5 bases). V dropped 6 bases and J dropped 2 bases, with 16 bases sitting between them. The V gene's germline CDR1 is MNHEY and CDR2 SVGAGI. The CDR3 contains 15 residues.

This clonotype was detected a few times. The J gene is TRBJ1-2, the V gene TRBV12-3 or TRBV12-4, with D tentatively TRBD1 (6 bases). Trimming left V 5 bases short and J 4 bases short, with 8 bases between. The CDR3 runs 12 residues. This CDR3 is CASSAGAYGYTF. CDR3 nucleotides: TGTGCCAGCAGTGCAGGGGCCTATGGCTACACCTTC.

As to this clonotype: The germline gene is not matched at one end of the junction; a read error may be the cause. The chain links TRBV13 to TRBJ2-6, with D unresolved. This CDR3 is built from 16 residues. The germline CDR1 and CDR2 sequences are PRHDT and FYEKMQ (reference sequence). CDR3 residues: CAGSNFRKSGANVLTF. The DNA for the CDR3 is TGTGCCGGCAGTAATTTCCGTAAGTCCGGGGCCAACGTCCTGACTTTC.

This clonotype appeared a few times. The genes are TRBV7-2 and TRBJ2-4; D is ambiguous. Trimming cost V 1 base and J 0 bases, with 7 bases left between them. Germline CDR1 is SGHTA and CDR2 is FQGNSA. The CDR3 has 15 amino acids. This chain's CDR3 is CASSLVLLAKNIQYF. In DNA, the CDR3 is TGTGCCAGCAGCTTAGTGCTCCTAGCCAAAAACATTCAGTACTTC.

CDR3 sequence: CSARLGQGEQFF. CDR3 sequence (DNA): TGCAGTGCTAGACTCGGACAGGGAGAGCAGTTCTTC. The chain uses TRBV20-1 and TRBJ2-1; TRBD1 matches 8 bases. J lost 10 bases, V lost 2 bases, and 4 bases had no gene match. From germline, CDR1 is DFQATT and CDR2 SNEGSKA (reference sequence). The CDR3 spans 12 residues.

This clonotype was picked up a small number of times. One end of the junction varies from germline; a read error may be responsible. The chain has TRBV18 and TRBJ2-5; D remains unclear. Germline CDR1 is KGHSH and CDR2 is LQKENI. This CDR3 spans 12 amino acids. The CDR3 reads CASAPQQETQYF. The CDR3 DNA reads TGTGCCAGCGCACCGCAGCAAGAGACCCAGTACTTC.

In this sample, this clonotype turned up a few times. The rearrangement uses TRBV20-1 and TRBJ2-1, with TRBD2 matching 10 bases. The germline gives CDR1 DFQATT, CDR2 SNEGSKA (reference sequence). This CDR3 has 13 residues. Germline trimming cut 6 bases from V and 9 bases from J; bases unmatched to any gene: 8. The DNA for the CDR3 is TGCAGTGCCCGGAGCGGGAGGGCCTCTGAGCAGTTCTTC. It yields the protein CSARSGRASEQFF.

The chain combines TRBV15 with TRBJ2-5, with TRBD2 as a possible D gene (6 bases). Between the trimmed V and J ends, which lost 10 bases and 4 bases, there was a span of 13 bases. Germline V gene sequence: CDR1 LNHNV, CDR2 YYDKDF (reference sequence). This CDR3 contains 12 residues. The CDR3 here is CASTHGGETQYF. The CDR3, as DNA: TGTGCCAGCACCCACGGGGGAGAGACCCAGTACTTC. The full variable domain, its missing parts supplied by reference TRBV15 and TRBJ2-5, is DAMVIQNPRYQVTQFGKPVTLSCSQTLNHNVMYWYQQKSSQAPKLLFHYYDKDFNNEADTPDNFQSRRPNTSFCFLDIRSPGLGDTAMYLCASTHGGETQYFGPGTRLLVL.

This clonotype was detected only a few times. The V gene is TRBV5-1, the J gene TRBJ2-1; 15 nucleotides line up with TRBD2. Germline lookup yields CDR1 SGHRS and CDR2 YFSETQ. The CDR3 is made up of 17 amino acids. Trimming cost V 3 bases and J 5 bases; bases outside gene matches: 6. The CDR3 sequence is CASSSPGTSGRNNEQFF. The CDR3 DNA reads as TGCGCCAGCAGCTCTCCCGGGACTAGCGGGAGGAACAATGAGCAGTTCTTC.

This chain links TRBV14 with TRBJ1-2; weak D call: TRBD1 (5 bases). The length of the CDR3 is 14 residues. Germline V lookup: CDR1 SGHDN, CDR2 FVKESK. V was trimmed by 0 bases and J by 4 bases, leaving 9 bases between them. The CDR3 sequence: CASSQDRVGYGYTF. In nucleotides, the CDR3 is TGTGCCAGCAGCCAAGACAGGGTCGGCTATGGCTACACCTTC.

The V call is TRBV29-1, the J call TRBJ2-1, with 9 nucleotides matching TRBD2. The germline gives CDR1 SQVTM, CDR2 ANQGSEA. The CDR3 runs to 12 residues. The CDR3 here is CSGSGGYGEQFF. The CDR3 DNA sequence: TGCAGTGGAAGCGGGGGGTACGGGGAGCAGTTCTTC.

The chain uses TRBV29-1 and TRBJ2-7; D is uncertain. The germline CDR1 and CDR2 sequences are SQVTM and ANQGSEA. V was shortened by 6 bases and J by 0 bases, with 9 bases between the two germline ends. This CDR3 comprises 12 residues. DNA for the CDR3: TGCAGCGTAATTGGAGACTCCTACGAGCAGTACTTC. This codes for CSVIGDSYEQYF.

The sample holds a few counts of this clonotype. This chain connects TRBV5-1 to TRBJ2-3; D is perhaps TRBD2 (6 bases). CDR1 and CDR2 from the germline V gene are SGHRS and YFSETQ. This CDR3 comprises 13 residues. Trimming cost V 3 bases and J 14 bases, with 19 bases left between them. The CDR3 loop is CASSSAEGRYAYF. CDR3 sequence (DNA): TGCGCCAGCAGCTCGGCGGAGGGGAGATACGCGTATTTT.

This clonotype has just a few counts. The chain has TRBV29-1 and TRBJ2-1; 11 positions agree with TRBD2. The V gene end was trimmed by 6 bases and the J gene end by 6 bases; junction bases not matched to a gene: 19. The CDR3 is 18 amino acids. Per germline, CDR1 SQVTM and CDR2 ANQGSEA. The CDR3 region is CSVDIPRRPGLAGNEQFF. The CDR3 nucleotides are TGCAGCGTCGACATACCGCGAAGGCCCGGACTAGCGGGCAATGAGCAGTTCTTC.

J is TRBJ2-7 and V is TRBV20-1, with TRBD2 matching over 10 bases. The CDR3 is 15 residues long. Germline V gene data show CDR1 as DFQATT and CDR2 as SNEGSKA (reference sequence). V shed 5 bases and J 0 bases; nucleotides not matched to a gene: 7. CDR3 in DNA: TGCAGTGCTCGGGCTAGCGGGAGTGTCTCCTACGAGCAGTACTTC. Translated, it gives CSARASGSVSYEQYF.